This T cell receptor (beta chain) was sequenced during a study of shared clonotypes between healthy human individuals. Details on this clone: No antigen is known for it.

Study results and caveats: Read depth was anticipated to influence clonotype sharing among donors.

The CDR3 has 15 amino acids. The V gene lost 6 bases and the J gene lost 5 bases, with 16 bases spanning the gap. Germline CDR1 reads SNHLY; CDR2 reads FYNNEI. Assay: immunoSEQ multiplex PCR; the TCRdb copy retains only in-frame clones and omits some. The sample shows some 1.4 million clones, about 96% of them seen only once. The specimen sequenced was naive CD4+ T cells sorted from blood. The subset was: CD45RA+ positively selected. This chain joins TRBV2 and TRBJ1-4, with D possibly matching TRBD1 (5 bases). The sequence came from a young man in good health. The CDR3 sequence: CASRARGTPNEKLFF. The CDR3 DNA sequence: TGTGCCAGCAGGGCTCGGGGGACGCCGAATGAAAAACTGTTTTTT. The full variable domain, completed using reference TRBV2 and TRBJ1-4, is EPEVTQTPSHQVTQMGQEVILRCVPISNHLYFYWYRQILGQKVEFLVSFYNNEISEKSEIFDDQFSVERPDGSNFTLKIRSTKLEDSAMYFCASRARGTPNEKLFFGSGTQLSVL.